The sequence of this T cell receptor (beta chain) was determined in a study of T cell responses to AZD1222 COVID-19 vaccine. On this clone itself: Its antigen is as yet unknown.

Study results and limitations: Distributed over spike, vaccine-associated CD4 TCRs predominated at 160-218 and 743-854. Most donors were white British, females outnumbered males, and clonal diversity was possibly underestimated. Breadth and depth of Spike-specific TCRs rose after two AZD1222 doses.

Produced via immunoSEQ multiplex PCR; TCRdb's table is partial and in-frame only. This table has about 140,000 clones, about 90% appearing once. The TCR comes from an adult who received the MenACWY meningococcal vaccine as a control. The sequenced sample was peripheral blood, obtained 28 days after the second dose of the MenACWY control vaccine.

CDR3 residues: CSARSSYEQYF. CDR3 DNA: TGCAGTGCGAGGAGCTCCTACGAGCAGTACTTC. The chain couples TRBV20-1 to TRBJ2-7; no definite D call. This CDR3 comprises 11 residues. V lost 6 bases, J lost 0 bases, and 6 bases lay in between. Per germline, CDR1 DFQATT and CDR2 SNEGSKA (reference sequence).